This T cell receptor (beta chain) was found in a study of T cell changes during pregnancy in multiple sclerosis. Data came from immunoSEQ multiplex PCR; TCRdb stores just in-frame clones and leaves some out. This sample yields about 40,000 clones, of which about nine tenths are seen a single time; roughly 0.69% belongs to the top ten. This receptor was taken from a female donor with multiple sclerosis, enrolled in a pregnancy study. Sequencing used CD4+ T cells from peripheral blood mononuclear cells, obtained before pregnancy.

CDR3 coding DNA: TGTGCCAGCAGTGAGGGGGGGTTTGAAGCTTTCTTT. This sequence encodes CASSEGGFEAFF. The J gene is TRBJ1-1, the V gene TRBV6-1; weak D call: TRBD1 (5 bases). The germline V gene has CDR1 MNHNS and CDR2 SASEGT. V shed 3 bases and J shed 7 bases, with 9 bases lying between them. The CDR3 has 12 amino acids.